The sequence of this T cell receptor (beta chain) was determined in a study of cytomegalovirus exposure and HLA in healthy donors. Study-wide background: Earlier, approximately 190 million T cells were analyzed, and some 120 million unique TCR beta sequences were found among them. Findings and limits, study-wide: V segments that were indistinguishable, TRBV6-2 and TRBV6-3 among them, were omitted from analysis. Among TCR beta chains, those listed as cytomegalovirus-associated numbered some 170.

In the case of this clone: Its antigen remains unidentified.

The PCR made use of 60 Vbeta and 13 Jbeta primers. In the original processing: Later, an analysis found roughly 80 million unique TCR beta chains, and 8.5 million to 12 million of these were shared. Repertoires were generated with immunoSEQ multiplex PCR, while TCRdb's copy carries only in-frame clones and drops some. The V and J calls and the clone size are those of that table, but D and trimming were determined from the DNA. The data show 150,000 to 200,000 clones, with under 80% seen just once and less than 15% held by the top ten. The length of the CDR3 is 16 residues. The germline V gene has CDR1 SGHTS and CDR2 YDEGEE. J gave up 0 bases and V 4 bases, and 6 bases lay outside the gene matches.

This rearrangement joins TRBV5-8 to TRBJ1-4; TRBD1 matches at 7 bases. The sample taken for sequencing was PBMCs. The TCR sequence derives from a woman aged 50 to 60 in good health and CMV-seropositive. CDR3 residues: CASSEGTVATNEKLFF. In DNA form, the CDR3 reads TGTGCCAGCAGCGAGGGGACAGTTGCAACTAATGAAAAACTGTTTTTT.